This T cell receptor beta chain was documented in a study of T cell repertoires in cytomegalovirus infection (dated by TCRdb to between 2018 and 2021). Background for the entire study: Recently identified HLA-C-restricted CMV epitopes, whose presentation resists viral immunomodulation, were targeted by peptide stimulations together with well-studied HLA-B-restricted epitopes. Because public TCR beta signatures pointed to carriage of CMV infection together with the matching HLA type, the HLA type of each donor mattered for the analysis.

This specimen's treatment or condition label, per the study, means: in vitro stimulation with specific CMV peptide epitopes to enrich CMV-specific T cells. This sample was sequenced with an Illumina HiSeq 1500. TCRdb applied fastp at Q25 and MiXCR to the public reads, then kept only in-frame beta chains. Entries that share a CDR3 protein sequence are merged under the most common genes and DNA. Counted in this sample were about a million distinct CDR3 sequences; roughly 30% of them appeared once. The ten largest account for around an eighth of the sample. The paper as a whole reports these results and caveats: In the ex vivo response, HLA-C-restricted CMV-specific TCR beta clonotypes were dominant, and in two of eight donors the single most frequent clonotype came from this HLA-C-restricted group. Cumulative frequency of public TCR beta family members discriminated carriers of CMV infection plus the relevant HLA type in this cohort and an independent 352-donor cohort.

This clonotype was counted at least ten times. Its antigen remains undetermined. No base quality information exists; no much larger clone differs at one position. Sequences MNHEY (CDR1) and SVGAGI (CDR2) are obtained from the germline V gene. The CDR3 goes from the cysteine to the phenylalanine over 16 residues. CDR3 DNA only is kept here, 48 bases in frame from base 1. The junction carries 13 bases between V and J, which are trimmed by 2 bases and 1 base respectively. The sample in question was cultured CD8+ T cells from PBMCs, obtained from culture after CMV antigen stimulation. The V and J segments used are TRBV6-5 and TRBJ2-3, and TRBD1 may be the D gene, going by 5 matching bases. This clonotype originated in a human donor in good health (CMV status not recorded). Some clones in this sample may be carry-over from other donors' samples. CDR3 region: CASSYQGGGGTDTQYF. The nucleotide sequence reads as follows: TGTGCCAGCAGTTACCAGGGCGGCGGAGGCACAGATACGCAGTATTTT.